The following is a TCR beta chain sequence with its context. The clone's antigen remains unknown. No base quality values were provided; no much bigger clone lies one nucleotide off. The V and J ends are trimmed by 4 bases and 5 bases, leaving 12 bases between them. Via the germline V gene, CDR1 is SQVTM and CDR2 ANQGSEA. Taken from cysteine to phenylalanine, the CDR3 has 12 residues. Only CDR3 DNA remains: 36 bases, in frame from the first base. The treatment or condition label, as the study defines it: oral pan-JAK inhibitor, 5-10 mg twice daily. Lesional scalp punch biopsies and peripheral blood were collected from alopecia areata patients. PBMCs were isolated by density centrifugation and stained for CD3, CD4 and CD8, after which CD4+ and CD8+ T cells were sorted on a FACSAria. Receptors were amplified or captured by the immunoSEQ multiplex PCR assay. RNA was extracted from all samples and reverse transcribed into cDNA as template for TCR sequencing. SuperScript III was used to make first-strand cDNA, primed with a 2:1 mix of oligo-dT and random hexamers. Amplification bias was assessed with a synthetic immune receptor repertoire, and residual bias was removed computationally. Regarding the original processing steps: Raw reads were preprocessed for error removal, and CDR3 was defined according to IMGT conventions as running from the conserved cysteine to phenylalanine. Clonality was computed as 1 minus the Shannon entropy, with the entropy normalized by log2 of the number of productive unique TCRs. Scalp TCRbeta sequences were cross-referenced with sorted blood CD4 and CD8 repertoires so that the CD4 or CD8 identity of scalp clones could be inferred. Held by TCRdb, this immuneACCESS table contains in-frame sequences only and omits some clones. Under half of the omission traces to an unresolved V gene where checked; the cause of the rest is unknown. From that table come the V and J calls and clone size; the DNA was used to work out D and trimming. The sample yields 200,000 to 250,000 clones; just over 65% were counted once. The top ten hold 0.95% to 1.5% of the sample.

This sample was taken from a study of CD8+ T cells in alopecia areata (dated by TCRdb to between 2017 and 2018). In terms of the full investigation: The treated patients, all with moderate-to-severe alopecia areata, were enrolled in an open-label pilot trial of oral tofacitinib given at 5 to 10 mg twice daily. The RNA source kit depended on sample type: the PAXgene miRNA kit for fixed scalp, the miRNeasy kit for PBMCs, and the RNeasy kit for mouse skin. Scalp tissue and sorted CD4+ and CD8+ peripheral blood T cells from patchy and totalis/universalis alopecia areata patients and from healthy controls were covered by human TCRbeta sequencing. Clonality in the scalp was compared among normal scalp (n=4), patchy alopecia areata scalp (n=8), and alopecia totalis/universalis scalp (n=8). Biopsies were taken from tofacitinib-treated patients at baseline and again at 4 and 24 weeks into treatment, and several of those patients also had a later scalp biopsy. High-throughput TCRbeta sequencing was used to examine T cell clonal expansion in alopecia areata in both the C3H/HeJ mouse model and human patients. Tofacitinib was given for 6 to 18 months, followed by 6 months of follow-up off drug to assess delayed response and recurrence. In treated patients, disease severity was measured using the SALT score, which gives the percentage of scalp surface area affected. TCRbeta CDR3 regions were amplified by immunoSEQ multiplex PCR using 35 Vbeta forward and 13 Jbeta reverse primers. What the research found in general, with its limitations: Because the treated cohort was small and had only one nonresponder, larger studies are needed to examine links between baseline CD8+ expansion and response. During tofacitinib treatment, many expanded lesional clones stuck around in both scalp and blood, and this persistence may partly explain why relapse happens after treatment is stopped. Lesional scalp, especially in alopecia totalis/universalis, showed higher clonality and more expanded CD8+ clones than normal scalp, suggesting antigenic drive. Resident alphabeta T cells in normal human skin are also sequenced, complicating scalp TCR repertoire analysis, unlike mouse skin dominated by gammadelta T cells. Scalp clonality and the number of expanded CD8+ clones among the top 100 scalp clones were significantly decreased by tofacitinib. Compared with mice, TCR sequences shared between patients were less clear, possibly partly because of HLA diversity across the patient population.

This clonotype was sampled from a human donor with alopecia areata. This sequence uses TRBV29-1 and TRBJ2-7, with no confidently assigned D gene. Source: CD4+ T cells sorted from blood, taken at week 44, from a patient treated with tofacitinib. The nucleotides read TGCAGCGTTGCTAGTGCCCCCCACGAGCAGTACTTC. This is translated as CSVASAPHEQYF.